This is a list of T cell receptor beta chains from one sample in a study of T-cell reconstitution after alpha-beta-depleted transplantation in children. TCRdb passed the PCR reads through MiXCR, listing each CDR3 protein once. The data contain 500,000 to 600,000 distinct CDR3 sequences, 27% of them singletons. Material: PBMCs, obtained before TCRalphabeta/CD19-depleted stem cell transplant. The receptors stem from a boy younger than two with Wiskott-Aldrich syndrome, due to receive a stem cell transplant. Both conserved end residues are part of each CDR3. D genes are given only for firm matches. Not all rows give a size; the values are once, few, many and, for expanded clones, a class.

clone_size | j_call | d_call | v_call | cdr3_aa | cdr3_nt
NA | TRBJ1-1 | NA | TRBV29-1 | CSVDRQPMNTEAFF | TGCAGCGTTGATAGGCAGCCGATGAACACTGAAGCTTTCTTT
NA | TRBJ2-1 | NA | TRBV24-1 | CATSSGRKHNEQFF | TGTGCCACCAGTAGTGGGAGGAAGCACAATGAGCAGTTCTTC
NA | TRBJ2-5 | TRBD2 | TRBV20-1 | CSAPDIAGSRETQYF | TGCAGTGCTCCCGACATAGCGGGATCGCGGGAGACCCAGTACTTC
NA | TRBJ2-5 | NA | TRBV20-1 | CGATIQETQYF | TGCGGGGCGACGATCCAAGAGACCCAGTACTTC
few | TRBJ2-5 | TRBD2 | TRBV6-5 | CASSSRGSGSRETQYF | TGTGCCAGCAGTTCTCGGGGTAGCGGGAGTCGAGAGACCCAGTACTTC
few | TRBJ2-3 | NA | TRBV28 | CATLGPPDTQYF | TGTGCCACACTAGGACCCCCAGATACGCAGTATTTT
few | TRBJ2-1 | TRBD2 | TRBV5-1 | CASSLSGGPYNEQFF | TGCGCCAGCAGCTTGTCGGGAGGCCCCTACAATGAGCAGTTCTTC
NA | TRBJ2-1 | TRBD2 | TRBV20-1 | CSAPTGTSGISEQFF | TGCAGTGCGCCAACCGGGACTAGCGGGATAAGTGAGCAGTTCTTC
NA | TRBJ1-5 | NA | TRBV10-3 | CAISVEDGHSTDTQHF | TGTGCCATCAGTGTGGAAGACGGGCATAGCACAGATACGCAGCATTTT
NA | TRBJ2-1 | TRBD2 | TRBV5-1 | CASTMGLAINEQFF | TGCGCCAGCACCATGGGACTAGCAATTAATGAGCAGTTCTTC
NA | TRBJ2-3 | NA | TRBV20-1 | CSATRRGTDTQYF | TGCAGTGCTACTAGACGGGGAACAGATACGCAGTATTTT
NA | TRBJ2-1 | NA | TRBV18 | CASSPPQRGWSYNEQFF | TGTGCCAGCTCACCACCCCAAAGGGGATGGTCCTACAATGAGCAGTTCTTC
NA | TRBJ2-1 | TRBD2 | TRBV6-2/TRBV6-3 | CASSYLLAGGPHEQFF | TGTGCCAGCAGTTACTTACTAGCGGGAGGGCCCCATGAGCAGTTCTTC